This is a list of T cell receptor beta chains from one sample in a study of cytomegalovirus exposure and HLA in healthy donors. Assay: immunoSEQ multiplex PCR; the TCRdb copy retains only in-frame clones and omits some. The sample holds about 360,000 clones, roughly 88% seen once. The sequencing input was PBMCs. Source of these receptors: a woman aged 18-30 years in good health and CMV-seronegative. The CDR3 runs from the conserved cysteine through the conserved F or W. A D gene is named only where the DNA matches it firmly. Rows may omit the clone size; those that give it use once, few, many or a size class.

v_gene: TRBV28
abundance: .
d_gene: TRBD1
j_gene: TRBJ2-1
CDR3nt: TGTGCCAGCAGGTCCAGGGGGGAGCAGTTCTTC
CDR3aa: CASRSRGEQFF

v_gene: TRBV4-2
abundance: .
d_gene: .
j_gene: TRBJ2-3
CDR3nt: TGTGCCAGCAGCCAAGATCGTCTGGGGCCCACAGATACGCAGTATTTT
CDR3aa: CASSQDRLGPTDTQYF

v_gene: TRBV10-1
abundance: .
d_gene: TRBD2
j_gene: TRBJ2-1
CDR3nt: TGCGCCAGCAGTGATCGGGGGGGCCCCGATGAGCAGTTCTTC
CDR3aa: CASSDRGGPDEQFF

v_gene: TRBV6-1
abundance: .
d_gene: TRBD1
j_gene: TRBJ1-5
CDR3nt: TGTGCCAGCAGTGGCGGACAGGGAGGCGTCAGTCAGCCCCAGCATTTT
CDR3aa: CASSGGQGGVSQPQHF

v_gene: TRBV7-8
abundance: .
d_gene: .
j_gene: TRBJ1-1
CDR3nt: TGTGCCAGCAGCTTAACAGATGAAGCTTTCTTT
CDR3aa: CASSLTDEAFF

v_gene: TRBV5-6
abundance: .
d_gene: .
j_gene: TRBJ2-7
CDR3nt: TGTGCCAGCAGCTTGGTGGGACTGATCTACGAGCAGTACTTC
CDR3aa: CASSLVGLIYEQYF

v_gene: TRBV29-1
abundance: .
d_gene: .
j_gene: TRBJ1-2
CDR3nt: TGCAGCGTTATGGACATCTCTAACTATGGCTACACCTTC
CDR3aa: CSVMDISNYGYTF

v_gene: TRBV5-6
abundance: .
d_gene: .
j_gene: TRBJ1-6
CDR3nt: TGTGCCAGCAGCGGCAGGGGTTTTGCGGGTTCACCCCTCCACTTT
CDR3aa: CASSGRGFAGSPLHF

v_gene: TRBV28
abundance: .
d_gene: TRBD2
j_gene: TRBJ2-3
CDR3nt: TGTGCCAGCAGTTTAGCGGGAGTCGGCACAGATACGCAGTATTTT
CDR3aa: CASSLAGVGTDTQYF

v_gene: TRBV27
abundance: .
d_gene: .
j_gene: TRBJ2-7
CDR3nt: TGTGCCAGCGGGACCGACAGGAGCTACGAGCAGTACTTC
CDR3aa: CASGTDRSYEQYF

v_gene: TRBV2
abundance: many
d_gene: TRBD1
j_gene: TRBJ2-1
CDR3nt: TGTGCCAGCAGTGTGCAGGGACAGAATGAGCAGTTCTTC
CDR3aa: CASSVQGQNEQFF

v_gene: TRBV30
abundance: .
d_gene: TRBD2
j_gene: TRBJ2-3
CDR3nt: TGTGCCTGGAGTCCGGGACTAGCGGGAGTCACAGATACGCAGTATTTT
CDR3aa: CAWSPGLAGVTDTQYF